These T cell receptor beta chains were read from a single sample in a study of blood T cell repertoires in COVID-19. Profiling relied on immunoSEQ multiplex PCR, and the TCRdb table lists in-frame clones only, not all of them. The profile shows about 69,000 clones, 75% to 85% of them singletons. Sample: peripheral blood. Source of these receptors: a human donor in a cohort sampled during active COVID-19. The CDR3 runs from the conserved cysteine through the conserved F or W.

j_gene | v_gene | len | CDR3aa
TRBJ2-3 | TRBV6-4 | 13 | CTTSDRSTDTQYF
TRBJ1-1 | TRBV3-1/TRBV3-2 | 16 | CASSQGDRGPGTEAFF
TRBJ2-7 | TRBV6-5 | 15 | CASSYSARGAYEQYF
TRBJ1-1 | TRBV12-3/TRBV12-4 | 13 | CASLVRGLGEAFF
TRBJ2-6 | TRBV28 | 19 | CASSLLHPGQSSGANVLTF
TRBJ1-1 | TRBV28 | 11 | CASSLTGQAFF
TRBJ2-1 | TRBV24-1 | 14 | CATSEASGSRQQFF
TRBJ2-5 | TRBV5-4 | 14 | CASSLVQGGETQYF
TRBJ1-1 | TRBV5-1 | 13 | CASRTGENTEAFF
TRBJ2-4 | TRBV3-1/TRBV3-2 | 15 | CASSLSDNAKNIQYF
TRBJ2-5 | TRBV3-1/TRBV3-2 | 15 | CASSQLAGEGETQYF
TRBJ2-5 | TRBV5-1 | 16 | CASSLDRDRYQETQYF
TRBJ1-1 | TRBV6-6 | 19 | CASSLGTSALETMNTEAFF
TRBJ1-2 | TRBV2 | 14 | CASSPGNSYYGYTF
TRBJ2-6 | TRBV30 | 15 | CAWSGAFTGANVLTF
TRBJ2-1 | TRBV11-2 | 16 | CASSSFGQGNYNEQFF
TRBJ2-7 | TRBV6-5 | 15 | CASSLLSGQTYEQYF
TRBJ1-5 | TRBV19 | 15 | CASRPTGSGNQPQHF
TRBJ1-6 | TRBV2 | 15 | CASRDRGTDNSPLHF
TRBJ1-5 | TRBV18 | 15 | CASSPGQGGDQPQHF
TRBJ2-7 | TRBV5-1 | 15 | CASGLGEIGSYEQYF
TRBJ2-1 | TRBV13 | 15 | CASRPTSGGNNEQFF
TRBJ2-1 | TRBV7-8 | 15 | CASSLSGRFNNEQFF
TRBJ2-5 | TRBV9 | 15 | CASSVARSEGETQYF
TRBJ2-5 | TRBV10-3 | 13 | CAIRADSQETQYF
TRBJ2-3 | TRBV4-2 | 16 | CASSQAGTSSTDTQYF
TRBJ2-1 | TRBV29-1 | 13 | CSVDSSGHNEQFF
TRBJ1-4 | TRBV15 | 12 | CATGALNEKLFF
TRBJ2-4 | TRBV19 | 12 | CASSGTGIIQYF
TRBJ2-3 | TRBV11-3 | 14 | CASSHRGTQVTQYF
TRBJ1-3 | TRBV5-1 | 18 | CASSFGDRQLSSGNTIYF
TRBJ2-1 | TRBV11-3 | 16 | CASSLALSGGANEQFF
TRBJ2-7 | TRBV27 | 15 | CASSPSTSGKGEQYF
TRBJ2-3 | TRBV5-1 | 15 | CASSRLAGATDTQYF
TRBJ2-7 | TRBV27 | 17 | CASSLLPGGSDSYEQYF
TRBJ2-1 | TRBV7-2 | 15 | CASSLAGSSYNEQFF
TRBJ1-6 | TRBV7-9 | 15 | CASSLGGGGHSPLHF
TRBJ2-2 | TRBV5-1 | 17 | CASSLAVGGSVAGELFF
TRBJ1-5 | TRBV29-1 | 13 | CSVGTGENQPQHF
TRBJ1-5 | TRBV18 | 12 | CASSLEEGPQHF
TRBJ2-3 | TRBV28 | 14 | CASSTGGITDTQYF
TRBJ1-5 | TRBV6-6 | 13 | CASSLQGNQPQHF
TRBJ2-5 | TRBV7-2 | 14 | CASSFSGLQETQYF
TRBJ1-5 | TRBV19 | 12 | CASSRANQPQHF
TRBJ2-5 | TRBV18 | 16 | CASSPGTSGGQETQYF
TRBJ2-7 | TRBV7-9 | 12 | CASSSESYEQYF